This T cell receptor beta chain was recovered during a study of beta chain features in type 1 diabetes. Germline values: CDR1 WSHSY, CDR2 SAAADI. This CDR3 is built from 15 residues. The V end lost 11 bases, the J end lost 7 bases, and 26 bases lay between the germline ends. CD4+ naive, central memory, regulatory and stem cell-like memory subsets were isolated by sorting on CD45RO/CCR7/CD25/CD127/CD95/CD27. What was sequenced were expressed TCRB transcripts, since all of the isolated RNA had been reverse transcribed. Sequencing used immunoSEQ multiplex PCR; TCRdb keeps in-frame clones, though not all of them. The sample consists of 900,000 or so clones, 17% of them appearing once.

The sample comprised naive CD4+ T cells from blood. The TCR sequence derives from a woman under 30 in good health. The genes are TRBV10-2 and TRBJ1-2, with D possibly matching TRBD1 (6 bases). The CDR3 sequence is CAVFRGDRDGSGYTF. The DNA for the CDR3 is TGCGCCGTCTTTAGGGGGGACCGCGATGGTTCTGGCTACACCTTC.